The T cell receptor beta chain described here comes from a study of blood T cell repertoires in COVID-19. The wider study: Researchers got acute and convalescent COVID-19 samples from the United States, Italy and Spain. T cells, B-cell-depleted T cells, or PBMCs provided the cDNA or gDNA that served as material.

This CDR3 contains 16 residues. Germline V CDR1 and CDR2: LNHDA, SQIVND (reference sequence). V was shortened by 4 bases and J by 2 bases, with 17 bases between the two germline ends. Seattle researchers signed up patients amid active infection and tracked them longitudinally. How the authors handled the data: Estimated nucleated cell counts came from reference gene primer amplification. Assay: immunoSEQ multiplex PCR; the TCRdb copy retains only in-frame clones and omits some. That table furnishes V, J and clone size, whereas the DNA furnished D and trimming. The data contain about 220,000 clones, around 85% of them seen just once; the ten biggest clones take up more than 2%.

The rearrangement links TRBV19 to TRBJ1-2, with a tentative D call TRBD1 (6 bases). Sequenced input: peripheral blood. This receptor was taken from a woman aged 65 to 85 with COVID-19, enrolled during active disease. CDR3 coding DNA: TGTGCCAGTAGTACCCCCGCGGGCAGGGGAAACTATGGCTACACCTTC. Protein product: CASSTPAGRGNYGYTF.